Listed below are T cell receptor beta chains from one sample, sequenced in a study of tumor T cells in aggressive B-cell lymphoma. The protocol was immunoSEQ multiplex PCR, while the TCRdb copy is restricted to in-frame clones and leaves out a portion. The sample lists 5,500 to 7,000 clones; around 79% were seen once. Material for sequencing was tumor tissue. Receptors were obtained from an adult with diffuse large B cell lymphoma. The CDR3 runs from the conserved cysteine through the conserved F or W. Each record gives: CDR3 DNA, CDR3 protein, J gene, clone size, V gene, D gene. The D gene is left open where the match is weak. The size of a clone is reported for some rows only, either as once, few or many, or as a class for expanded clones.

TGTGCCAGCAGCTTAGGACTCAGCTCCTACGAGCAGTACTTC | CASSLGLSSYEQYF | TRBJ2-7 | - | TRBV7-2 | -
TGTGCCAGCAGTTTAAATGGGGGACAAGAAAAACTGTTTTTT | CASSLNGGQEKLFF | TRBJ1-4 | - | TRBV28 | -
TGTGCCAGCAGCTCTGGTCCACTCTATGGCTACACCTTC | CASSSGPLYGYTF | TRBJ1-2 | few | TRBV6-5 | -
TGTGCCAGCAGTTTCCTCCCGGGACAGGGGACAGATACGCAGTATTTT | CASSFLPGQGTDTQYF | TRBJ2-3 | - | TRBV27 | TRBD1
TGTGCCAGCACAAACAGGGAAAATTTCGAGGAGACCCAGTACTTC | CASTNRENFEETQYF | TRBJ2-5 | - | TRBV28 | -
TGTGCCAGCGCCCCGGGAGGGACCGAGCAGTACTTC | CASAPGGTEQYF | TRBJ2-7 | - | TRBV7-2 | TRBD2
TGCAGTGGGGGCCAGGGCTACGAGCAGTACTTC | CSGGQGYEQYF | TRBJ2-7 | - | TRBV20-1 | -
TGTGCCAGCAGCTTAGCGCTAGGTACCCACGAGCAGTACTTC | CASSLALGTHEQYF | TRBJ2-7 | - | TRBV7-2 | -
TGTGCCAGTAGTTATAACTTGGACAGCAACTATGGCTACACCTTC | CASSYNLDSNYGYTF | TRBJ1-2 | - | TRBV19 | -
TGTGCCAGCAGCGAACAGGGGAATGAGCAGTTCTTC | CASSEQGNEQFF | TRBJ2-1 | - | TRBV9 | TRBD1
TGTGCCAGCAGCTGGACAGTCAACACTGAAGCTTTCTTT | CASSWTVNTEAFF | TRBJ1-1 | - | TRBV6-5 | -
TGCAGCGTTGAACCAGCGGGGAGGCGGGGTGAGCAGTTCTTC | CSVEPAGRRGEQFF | TRBJ2-1 | few | TRBV29-1 | TRBD2
TGTGCCAGCAGTGGAGGCCGGGTAGGAAATGAGCAGTTCTTC | CASSGGRVGNEQFF | TRBJ2-1 | - | TRBV6-1 | -
TGTGCCAGCAGCTTGGGCGGGTATGTGGATACGCAGTATTTT | CASSLGGYVDTQYF | TRBJ2-3 | - | TRBV7-9 | -
TGTGCCAGCAGCTCTTGGAGAGGGACTGAAGCTTTCTTT | CASSSWRGTEAFF | TRBJ1-1 | once | TRBV6-6 | -
TGTGCCAGCCAAACCACAGGGGTTAGCAGACAGCCCCAGCATTTT | CASQTTGVSRQPQHF | TRBJ1-5 | large | TRBV19 | TRBD1
TGTGCCAGCAGTACCCGCGCGACAGATACGCAGTATTTT | CASSTRATDTQYF | TRBJ2-3 | - | TRBV6-6 | -